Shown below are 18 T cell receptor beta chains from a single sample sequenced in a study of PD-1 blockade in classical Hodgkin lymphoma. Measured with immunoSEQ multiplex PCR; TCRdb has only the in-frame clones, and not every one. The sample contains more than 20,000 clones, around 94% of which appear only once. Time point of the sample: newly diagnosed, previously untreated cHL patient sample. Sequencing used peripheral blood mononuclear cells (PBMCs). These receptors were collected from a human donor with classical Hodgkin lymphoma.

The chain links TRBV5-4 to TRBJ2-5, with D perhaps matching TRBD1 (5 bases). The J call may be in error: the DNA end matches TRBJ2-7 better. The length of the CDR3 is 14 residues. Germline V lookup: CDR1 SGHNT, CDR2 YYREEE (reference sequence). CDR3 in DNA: TGTGCCAGCAGTCCGACAGTACTATCCTACGAGCAGTACTTC. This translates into CASSPTVLSYEQYF.

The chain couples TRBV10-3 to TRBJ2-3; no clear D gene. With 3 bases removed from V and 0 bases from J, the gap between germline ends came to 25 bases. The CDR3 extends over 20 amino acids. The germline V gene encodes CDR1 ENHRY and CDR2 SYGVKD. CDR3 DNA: TGTGCCATCAGTGATGAGTCGTTCGACCAGAAACTTTCTAGCACAGATACGCAGTATTTT. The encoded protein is CAISDESFDQKLSSTDTQYF.

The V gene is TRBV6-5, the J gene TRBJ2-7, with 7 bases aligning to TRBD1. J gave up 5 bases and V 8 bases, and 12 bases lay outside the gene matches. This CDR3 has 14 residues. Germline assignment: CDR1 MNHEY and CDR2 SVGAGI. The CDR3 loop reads CASGSNRGWDEQYF. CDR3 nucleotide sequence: TGTGCCAGCGGTTCCAACAGGGGTTGGGACGAGCAGTACTTC.

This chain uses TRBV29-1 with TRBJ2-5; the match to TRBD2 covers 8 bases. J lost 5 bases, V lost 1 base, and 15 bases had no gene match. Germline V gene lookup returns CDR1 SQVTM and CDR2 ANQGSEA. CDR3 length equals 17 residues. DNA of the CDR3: TGCAGCGTTGAAGGTTGGGGGGTAGCGGGGTTAGACGAGACCCAGTACTTC. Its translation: CSVEGWGVAGLDETQYF.

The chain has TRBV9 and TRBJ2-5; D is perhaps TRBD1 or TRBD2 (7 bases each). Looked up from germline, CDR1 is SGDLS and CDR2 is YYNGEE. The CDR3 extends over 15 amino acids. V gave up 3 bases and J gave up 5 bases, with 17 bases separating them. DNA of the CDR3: TGTGCCAGCAGCGCTGGGGGCAGGGGGGGGGAGACCCAGTACTTC. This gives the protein CASSAGGRGGETQYF.

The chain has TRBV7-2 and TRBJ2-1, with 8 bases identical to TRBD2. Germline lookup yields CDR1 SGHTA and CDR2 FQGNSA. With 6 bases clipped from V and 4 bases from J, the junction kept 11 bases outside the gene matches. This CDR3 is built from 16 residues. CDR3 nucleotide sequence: TGTGCCAGCAGTTCCCGGTCCGGGGGGGAGTACAATGAGCAGTTCTTC. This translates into CASSSRSGGEYNEQFF.

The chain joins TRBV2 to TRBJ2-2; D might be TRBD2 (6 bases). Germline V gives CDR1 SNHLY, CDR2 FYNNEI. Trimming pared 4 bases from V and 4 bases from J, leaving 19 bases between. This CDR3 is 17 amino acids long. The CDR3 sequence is CASSVNGWRVGTGELFF. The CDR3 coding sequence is TGTGCCAGCAGTGTAAATGGTTGGAGGGTTGGCACCGGGGAGCTGTTTTTT.

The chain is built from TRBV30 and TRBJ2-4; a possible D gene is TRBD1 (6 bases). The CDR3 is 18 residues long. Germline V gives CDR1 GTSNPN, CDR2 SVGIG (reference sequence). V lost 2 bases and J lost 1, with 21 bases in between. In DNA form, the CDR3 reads TGTGCCTGGAGTCTACGGGACAAGACCTTTCCGGCCAAAAACATTCAGTACTTC. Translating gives CAWSLRDKTFPAKNIQYF.

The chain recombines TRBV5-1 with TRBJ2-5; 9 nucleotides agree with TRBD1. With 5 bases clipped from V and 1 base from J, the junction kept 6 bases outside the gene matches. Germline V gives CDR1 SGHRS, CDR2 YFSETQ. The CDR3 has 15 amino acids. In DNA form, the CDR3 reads TGCGCCAGCAGATTCGCGACAGGGGGCCAAGAGACCCAGTACTTC. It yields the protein CASRFATGGQETQYF.

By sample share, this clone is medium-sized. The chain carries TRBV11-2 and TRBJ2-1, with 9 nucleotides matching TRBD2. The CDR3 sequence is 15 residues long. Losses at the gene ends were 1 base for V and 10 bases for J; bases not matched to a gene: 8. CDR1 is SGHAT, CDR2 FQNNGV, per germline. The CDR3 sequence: CASSLAASGTPEQFF. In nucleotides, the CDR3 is TGTGCCAGCAGCTTAGCGGCTAGCGGGACCCCAGAGCAGTTCTTC.

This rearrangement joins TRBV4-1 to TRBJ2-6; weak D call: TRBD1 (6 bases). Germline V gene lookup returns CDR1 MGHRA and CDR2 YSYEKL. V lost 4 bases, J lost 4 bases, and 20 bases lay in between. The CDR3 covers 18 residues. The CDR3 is CASSLTTATGSGANVLTF. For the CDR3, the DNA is TGCGCCAGCAGCCTTACAACCGCAACAGGGTCAGGGGCCAACGTCCTGACTTTC.

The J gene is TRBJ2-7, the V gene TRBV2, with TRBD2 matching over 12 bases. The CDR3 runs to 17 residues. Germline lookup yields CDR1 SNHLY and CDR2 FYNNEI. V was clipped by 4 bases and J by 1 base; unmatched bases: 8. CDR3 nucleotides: TGTGCCAGCAGTGTGACTAGCGGGGGTCCGGGGTCCTACGAGCAGTACTTC. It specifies CASSVTSGGPGSYEQYF. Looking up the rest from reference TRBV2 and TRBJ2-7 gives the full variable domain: EPEVTQTPSHQVTQMGQEVILRCVPISNHLYFYWYRQILGQKVEFLVSFYNNEISEKSEIFDDQFSVERPDGSNFTLKIRSTKLEDSAMYFCASSVTSGGPGSYEQYFGPGTRLTVT.

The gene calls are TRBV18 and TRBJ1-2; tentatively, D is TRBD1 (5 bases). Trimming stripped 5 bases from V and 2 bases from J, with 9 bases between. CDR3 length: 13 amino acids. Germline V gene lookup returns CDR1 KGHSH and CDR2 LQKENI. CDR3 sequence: CASSAGENYGYTF. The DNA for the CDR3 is TGTGCCAGCTCAGCGGGGGAGAACTATGGCTACACCTTC.

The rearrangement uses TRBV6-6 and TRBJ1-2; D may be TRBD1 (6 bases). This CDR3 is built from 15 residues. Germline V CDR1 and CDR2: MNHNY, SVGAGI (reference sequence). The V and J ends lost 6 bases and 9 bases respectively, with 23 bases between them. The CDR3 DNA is TGTGCCAGCAGGCCGCGTGACAGGCGTATATCGAGCTACACCTTC. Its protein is CASRPRDRRISSYTF.

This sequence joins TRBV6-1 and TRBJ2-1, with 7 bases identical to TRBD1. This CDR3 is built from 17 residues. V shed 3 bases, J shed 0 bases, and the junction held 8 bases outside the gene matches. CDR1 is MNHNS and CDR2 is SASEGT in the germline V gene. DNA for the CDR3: TGTGCCAGCAGTGAGTTGGGACAGTTTTCCTCCTACAATGAGCAGTTCTTC. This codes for CASSELGQFSSYNEQFF.

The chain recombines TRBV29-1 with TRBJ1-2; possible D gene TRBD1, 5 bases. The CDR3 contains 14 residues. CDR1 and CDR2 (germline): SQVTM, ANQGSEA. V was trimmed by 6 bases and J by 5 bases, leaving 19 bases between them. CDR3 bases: TGCAGCGTCCAGGGCGGACCCGATTTGTATGGCTACACCTTC. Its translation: CSVQGGPDLYGYTF.

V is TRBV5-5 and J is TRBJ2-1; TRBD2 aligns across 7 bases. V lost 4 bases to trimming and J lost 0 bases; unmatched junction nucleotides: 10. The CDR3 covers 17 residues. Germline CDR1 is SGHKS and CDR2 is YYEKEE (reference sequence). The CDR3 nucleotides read TGTGCCAGCAGCCCTATGCCCGGGGGGAGCTCCTACAATGAGCAGTTCTTC. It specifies CASSPMPGGSSYNEQFF.

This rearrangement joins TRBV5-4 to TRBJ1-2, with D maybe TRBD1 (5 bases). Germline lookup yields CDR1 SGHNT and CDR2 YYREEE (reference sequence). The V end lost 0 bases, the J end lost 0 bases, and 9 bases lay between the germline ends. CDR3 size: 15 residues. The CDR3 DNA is TGTGCCAGCAGCTTGGACAGGACGACTAACTATGGCTACACCTTC. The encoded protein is CASSLDRTTNYGYTF.